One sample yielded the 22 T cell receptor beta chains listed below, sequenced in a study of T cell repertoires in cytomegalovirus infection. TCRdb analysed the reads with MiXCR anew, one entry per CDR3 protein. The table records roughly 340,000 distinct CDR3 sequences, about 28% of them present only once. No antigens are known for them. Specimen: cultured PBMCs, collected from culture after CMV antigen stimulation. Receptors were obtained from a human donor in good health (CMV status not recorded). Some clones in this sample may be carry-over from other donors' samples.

CDR3 coding DNA: TGCAGTGCTAGATCTGGAGTCCGGGACAGGGGGCTCGAGCAGTACTTC. This gives the protein CSARSGVRDRGLEQYF. The chain has TRBV20-1 and TRBJ2-7; TRBD1 matches 12 bases. The CDR3 runs 16 residues. Per germline, CDR1 DFQATT and CDR2 SNEGSKA (reference sequence). The V segment lost 2 bases and the J segment 6 bases; nucleotides outside the gene matches: 11.

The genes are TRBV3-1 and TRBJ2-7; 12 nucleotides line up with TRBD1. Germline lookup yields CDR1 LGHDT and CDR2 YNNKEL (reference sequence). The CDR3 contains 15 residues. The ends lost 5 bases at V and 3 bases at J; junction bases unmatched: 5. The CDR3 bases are TGTGCCAGCAGCATCGGGACAGGGGGCAACTACGAGCAGTACTTC. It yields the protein CASSIGTGGNYEQYF.

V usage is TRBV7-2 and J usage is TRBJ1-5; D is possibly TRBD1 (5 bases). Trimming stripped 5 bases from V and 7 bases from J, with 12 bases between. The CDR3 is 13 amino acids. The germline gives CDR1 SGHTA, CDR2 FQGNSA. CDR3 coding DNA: TGTGCCAGCAGCCCGAGACAGAGCCAGCCCCAGCATTTT. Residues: CASSPRQSQPQHF.

CDR3 residues: CASSDTGAPHQPQHF. CDR3 in DNA: TGTGCCAGCAGCGATACAGGGGCACCTCATCAGCCCCAGCATTTT. The genes are TRBV9 and TRBJ1-5, with TRBD1 identical over 7 bases. From germline, CDR1 is SGDLS and CDR2 YYNGEE. There are 15 residues in the CDR3. The junction had 8 bases not matched to a gene; V was cut back by 3 bases and J by 5 bases. Combining the CDR3 with reference TRBV9 and TRBJ1-5 gives the whole variable domain DSGVTQTPKHLITATGQRVTLRCSPRSGDLSVYWYQQSLDQGLQFLIQYYNGEERAKGNILERFSAQQFPDLHSELNLSSLELGDSALYFCASSDTGAPHQPQHFGDGTRLSIL.

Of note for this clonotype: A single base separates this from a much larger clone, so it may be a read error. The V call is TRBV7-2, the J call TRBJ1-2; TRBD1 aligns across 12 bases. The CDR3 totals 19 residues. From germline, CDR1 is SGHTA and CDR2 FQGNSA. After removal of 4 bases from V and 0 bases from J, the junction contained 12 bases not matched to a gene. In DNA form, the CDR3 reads TGTGCCAGCAGCTCAGTAGGGACAGGGGGCTCCATGTCTAACTATGGCTACACCTTC. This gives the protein CASSSVGTGGSMSNYGYTF. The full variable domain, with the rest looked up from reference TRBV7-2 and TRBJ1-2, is GAGVSQSPSNKVTEKGKDVELRCDPISGHTALYWYRQSLGQGLEFLIYFQGNSAPDKSGLPSDRFSAERTGGSVSTLTIQRTQQEDSAVYLCASSSVGTGGSMSNYGYTFGSGTRLTVV.

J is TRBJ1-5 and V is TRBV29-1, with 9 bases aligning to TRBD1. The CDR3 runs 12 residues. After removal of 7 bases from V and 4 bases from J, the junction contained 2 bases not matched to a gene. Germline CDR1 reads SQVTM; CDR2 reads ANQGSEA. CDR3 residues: CSAGQGNQPQHF. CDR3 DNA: TGCAGCGCTGGACAGGGGAATCAGCCCCAGCATTTT.

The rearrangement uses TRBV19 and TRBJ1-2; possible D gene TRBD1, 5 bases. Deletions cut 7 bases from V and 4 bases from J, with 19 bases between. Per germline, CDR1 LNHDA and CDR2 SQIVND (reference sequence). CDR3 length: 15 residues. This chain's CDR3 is CASKAPQARGYGYTF. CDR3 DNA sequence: TGTGCCAGTAAGGCCCCACAGGCCCGGGGCTATGGCTACACCTTC.

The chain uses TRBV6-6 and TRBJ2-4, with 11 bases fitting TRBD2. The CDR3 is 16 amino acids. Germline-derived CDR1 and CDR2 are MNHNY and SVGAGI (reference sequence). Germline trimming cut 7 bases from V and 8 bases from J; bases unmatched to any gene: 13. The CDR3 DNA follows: TGTGCCAGCAACCTTATAGCGGGAGGGCCGTTTGACATTCAGTACTTC. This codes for CASNLIAGGPFDIQYF.

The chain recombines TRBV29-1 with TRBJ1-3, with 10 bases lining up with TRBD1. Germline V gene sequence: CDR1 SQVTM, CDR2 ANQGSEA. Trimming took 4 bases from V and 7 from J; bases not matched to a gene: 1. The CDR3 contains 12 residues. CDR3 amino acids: CSVGGQGNTIYF. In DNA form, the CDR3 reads TGCAGCGTTGGGGGACAGGGGAACACCATATATTTT.

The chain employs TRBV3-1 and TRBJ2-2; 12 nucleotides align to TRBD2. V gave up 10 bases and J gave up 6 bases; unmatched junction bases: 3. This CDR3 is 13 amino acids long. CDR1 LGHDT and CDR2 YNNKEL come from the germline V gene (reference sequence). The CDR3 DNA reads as TGTGCCACCCGACTAGCGGGGGCCGGGGAGCTGTTTTTT. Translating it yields CATRLAGAGELFF.

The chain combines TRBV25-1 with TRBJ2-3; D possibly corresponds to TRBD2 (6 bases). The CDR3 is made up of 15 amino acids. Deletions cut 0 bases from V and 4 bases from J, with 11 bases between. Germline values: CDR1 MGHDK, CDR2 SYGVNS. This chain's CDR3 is CASSEYEEGADTQYF. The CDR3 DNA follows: TGTGCCAGCAGTGAATATGAGGAGGGCGCAGATACGCAGTATTTT.

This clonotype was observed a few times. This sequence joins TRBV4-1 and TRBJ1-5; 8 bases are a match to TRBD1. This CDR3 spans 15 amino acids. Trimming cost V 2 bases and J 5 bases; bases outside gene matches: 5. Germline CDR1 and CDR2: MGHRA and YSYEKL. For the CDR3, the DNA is TGCGCCAGCAGCCAAAGGACAGGGCCGGATCAGCCCCAGCATTTT. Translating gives CASSQRTGPDQPQHF.

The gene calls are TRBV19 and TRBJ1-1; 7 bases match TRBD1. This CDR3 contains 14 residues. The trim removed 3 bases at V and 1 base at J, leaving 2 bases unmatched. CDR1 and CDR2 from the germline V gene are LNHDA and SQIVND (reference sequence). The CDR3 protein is CASSMHRGNTEAFF. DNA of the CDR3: TGTGCCAGTAGTATGCACAGGGGGAACACTGAAGCTTTCTTT.

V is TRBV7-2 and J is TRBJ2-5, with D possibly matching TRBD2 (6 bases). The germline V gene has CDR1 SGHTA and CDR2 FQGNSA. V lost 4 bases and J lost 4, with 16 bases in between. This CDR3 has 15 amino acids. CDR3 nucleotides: TGTGCCAGCAGCTCCGGGACTGGATCTCGAGAGACCCAGTACTTC. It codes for CASSSGTGSRETQYF.

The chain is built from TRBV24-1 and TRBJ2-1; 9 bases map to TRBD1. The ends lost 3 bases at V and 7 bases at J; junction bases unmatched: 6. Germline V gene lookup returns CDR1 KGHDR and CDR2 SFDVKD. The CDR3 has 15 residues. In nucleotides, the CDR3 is TGTGCCACCAGTGATGGGACAGGGTCTTGGAATGAGCAGTTCTTC. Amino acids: CATSDGTGSWNEQFF.

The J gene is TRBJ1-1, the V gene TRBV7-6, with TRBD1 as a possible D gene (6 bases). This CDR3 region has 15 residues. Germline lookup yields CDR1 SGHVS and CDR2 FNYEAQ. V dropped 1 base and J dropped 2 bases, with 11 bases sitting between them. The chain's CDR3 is CASSLGRGGNTEAFF. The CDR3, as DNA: TGTGCCAGCAGCTTAGGCAGGGGCGGTAACACTGAAGCTTTCTTT.

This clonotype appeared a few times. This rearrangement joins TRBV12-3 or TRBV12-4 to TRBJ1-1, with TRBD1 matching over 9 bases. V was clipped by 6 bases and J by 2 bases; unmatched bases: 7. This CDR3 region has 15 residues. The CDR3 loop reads CASSPGDRANTEAFF. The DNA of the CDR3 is TGTGCCAGCAGCCCCGGGGACAGGGCTAACACTGAAGCTTTCTTT.

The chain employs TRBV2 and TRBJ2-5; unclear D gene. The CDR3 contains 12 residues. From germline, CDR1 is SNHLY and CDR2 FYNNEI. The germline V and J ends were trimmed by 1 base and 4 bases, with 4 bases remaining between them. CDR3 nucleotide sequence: TGTGCCAGCAGTGAAGATCGAGAGACCCAGTACTTC. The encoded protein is CASSEDRETQYF.

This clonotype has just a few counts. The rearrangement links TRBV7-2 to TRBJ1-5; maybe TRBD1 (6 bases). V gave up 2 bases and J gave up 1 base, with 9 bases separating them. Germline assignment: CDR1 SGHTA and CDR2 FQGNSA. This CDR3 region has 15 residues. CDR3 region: CASSLRGTSNQPQHF. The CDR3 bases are TGTGCCAGCAGCTTAAGGGGGACAAGCAATCAGCCCCAGCATTTT.

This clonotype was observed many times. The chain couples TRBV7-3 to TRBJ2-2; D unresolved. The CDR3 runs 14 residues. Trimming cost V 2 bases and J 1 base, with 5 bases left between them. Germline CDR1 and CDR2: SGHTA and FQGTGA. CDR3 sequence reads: CASSLLLNTGELFF. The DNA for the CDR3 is TGTGCCAGCAGCTTATTACTGAACACCGGGGAGCTGTTTTTT.

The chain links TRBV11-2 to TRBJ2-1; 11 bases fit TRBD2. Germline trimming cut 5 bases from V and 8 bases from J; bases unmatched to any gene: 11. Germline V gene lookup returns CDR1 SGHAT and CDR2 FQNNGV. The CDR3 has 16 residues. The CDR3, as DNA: TGTGCCAGCAGCCCATATAGCGGGAGGGCCTCCTATGAGCAGTTCTTC. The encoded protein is CASSPYSGRASYEQFF.

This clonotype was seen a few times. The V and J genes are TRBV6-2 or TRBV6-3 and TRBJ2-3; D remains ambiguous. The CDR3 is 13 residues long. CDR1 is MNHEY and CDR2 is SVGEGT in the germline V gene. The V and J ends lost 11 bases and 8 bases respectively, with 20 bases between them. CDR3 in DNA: TGTGCCGTGTGGATAGCCAAGGCGCGTACGCAGTATTTT. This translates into CAVWIAKARTQYF.